A single sample gave rise to the 30 T cell receptor beta chains below, sequenced in a study of neurological immune-mediated disorders. Time point meaning: longitudinal time-point 2. One entry per CDR3 protein, called by TCRdb with MiXCR from the 5' RACE reads. The data show about 60,000 distinct CDR3 sequences, with roughly 10% seen just once and around an eighth held by the top ten. Material for sequencing was PBMCs. The receptors come from a man aged 25-40 years in good health.

Ten or more counts support this clonotype. The V call is TRBV18, the J call TRBJ2-7; 10 bases line up with TRBD2. The CDR3 has 18 residues. Germline trimming cut 1 base from V and 4 bases from J; bases unmatched to any gene: 13. Germline loops: CDR1 KGHSH, CDR2 LQKENI. The CDR3: CASSPQTAGGPYPYEQYF. CDR3 nucleotide sequence: TGTGCCAGCTCACCACAGACAGCGGGAGGGCCGTATCCTTACGAGCAGTACTTC.

This clonotype was seen many times. The chain joins TRBV27 to TRBJ2-7; no definite D call. The V end lost 5 bases, the J end lost 2 bases, and 19 bases lay between the germline ends. Germline-derived CDR1 and CDR2 are MNHEY and SMNVEV (reference sequence). The CDR3 runs to 16 residues. For the CDR3, the DNA is TGTGCCAGCAGTGAAGGTGCGGCAGTGAATACCTACGAGCAGTACTTC. It translates to CASSEGAAVNTYEQYF.

This clonotype showed up just a few times. The chain carries TRBV7-3 and TRBJ2-5, with unresolved D. Germline-derived CDR1 and CDR2 are SGHTA and FQGTGA. CDR3 length: 13 amino acids. V shed 0 bases and J shed 5 bases, with 7 bases lying between them. The CDR3 is CASSLTPSETQYF. The CDR3 DNA is TGTGCCAGCAGCTTAACACCCTCTGAGACCCAGTACTTC. The whole variable domain, remainder taken from reference TRBV7-3 and TRBJ2-5, is GAGVSQTPSNKVTEKGKYVELRCDPISGHTALYWYRQSLGQGPEFLIYFQGTGAADDSGLPNDRFFAVRPEGSVSTLKIQRTERGDSAVYLCASSLTPSETQYFGPGTRLLVL.

This clonotype was observed a few times. The chain joins TRBV6-2 or TRBV6-3 to TRBJ2-1, with 7 bases lining up with TRBD2. V dropped 6 bases and J dropped 0; count of bases not matched to a gene: 5. Germline-derived CDR1 and CDR2 are MNHEY and SVGEGT. This CDR3 has 15 amino acids. The chain's CDR3 is CASSPSGTSYNEQFF. Here the CDR3 DNA reads TGTGCCAGCAGCCCAAGCGGGACCTCCTACAATGAGCAGTTCTTC.

About this clonotype itself: The junction departs from the called germline gene at one end, perhaps through a read error. J is TRBJ2-1 and V is TRBV5-1, with 10 bases identical to TRBD2. This CDR3 has 15 amino acids. CDR1 is SGHRS and CDR2 is YFSETQ in the germline V gene. Here the CDR3 DNA reads TGCGCCAGCCGTCATTGGACTAGCGGAGCCAATGACCAGTTCTTC. It codes for CASRHWTSGANDQFF.

This clonotype was observed many times. This chain links TRBV28 with TRBJ1-6; no definite D call. The CDR3 spans 13 residues. The ends were cut back, 3 bases at V and 4 bases at J, with 4 bases in the middle. Germline lookup yields CDR1 MDHEN and CDR2 SYDVKM. CDR3 DNA sequence: TGTGCCAGCAGTTTTGGGTATAATTCACCCCTCCACTTT. The encoded protein is CASSFGYNSPLHF.

There are many counts of this clonotype. The chain carries TRBV5-1 and TRBJ2-7, with TRBD2 as a possible D gene (5 bases). The V gene lost 2 bases and the J gene lost 7 bases, with 10 bases spanning the gap. The CDR3 extends over 12 amino acids. In germline, CDR1 is SGHRS, CDR2 YFSETQ. CDR3 sequence: CASSFERGEQYF. The CDR3 DNA sequence: TGCGCCAGCAGCTTCGAGAGAGGGGAGCAGTACTTC.

This clonotype was seen ten or more times. The chain uses TRBV20-1 and TRBJ1-2; D possibly corresponds to TRBD1 (6 bases). From germline, CDR1 is DFQATT and CDR2 SNEGSKA (reference sequence). V lost 5 bases and J 4 bases, leaving 20 bases between the germline ends. This CDR3 is 15 amino acids long. The CDR3: CSAQPEGGLSYGYTF. The CDR3 bases are TGCAGTGCTCAACCTGAGGGGGGGCTTAGCTATGGCTACACCTTC.

This clonotype is deemed medium-sized. The chain is built from TRBV20-1 and TRBJ2-2, with D possibly TRBD1 on 6 matching bases. Germline loops: CDR1 DFQATT, CDR2 SNEGSKA (reference sequence). This CDR3 contains 16 residues. V was cut by 1 base and J by 3 bases, with 15 bases left in between. The CDR3 bases are TGCAGTGCTAGAGTCTTAGGAGAGGGGGACACCGGGGAGCTGTTTTTT. Translated, it gives CSARVLGEGDTGELFF.

The sample holds many counts of this clonotype. This chain joins TRBV7-8 and TRBJ2-3; 9 bases are a match to TRBD2. V lost 6 bases to trimming and J lost 5 bases; unmatched junction nucleotides: 6. Looked up from germline, CDR1 is SGHVS and CDR2 is FQNEAQ. This CDR3 comprises 14 residues. The CDR3 reads CASRPGTSRDTQYF. CDR3 coding DNA: TGTGCCAGCAGACCCGGGACTAGCCGAGATACGCAGTATTTT.

The table lists this clonotype with many counts. CDR3 bases: TGTGCCAGCAGCTACGGCCTCAGGGGGCCAGGGTTCTACGAGCAGTACTTC. Protein product: CASSYGLRGPGFYEQYF. The chain is built from TRBV11-2 and TRBJ2-7; 8 bases map to TRBD1. In germline, CDR1 is SGHAT, CDR2 FQNNGV. V shed 4 bases, J shed 3 bases, and the junction held 14 bases outside the gene matches. The CDR3 contains 17 residues.

In its sample, this clonotype was seen many times. This chain joins TRBV20-1 and TRBJ1-2, with TRBD1 matching over 11 bases. CDR3 length: 15 amino acids. Germline CDR1 reads DFQATT; CDR2 reads SNEGSKA (reference sequence). J lost 7 bases, V lost 5 bases, and 12 bases had no gene match. CDR3 sequence (DNA): TGCAGTGCTGGCGGGACAGGGGGTATGTCGGCTGGCTACACCTTC. Amino acids: CSAGGTGGMSAGYTF.

This clonotype was recorded at least ten times. V and J are TRBV3-1 and TRBJ2-7; TRBD1 matches at 7 bases. The CDR3 consists of 13 residues. V gave up 5 bases and J gave up 5 bases; unmatched junction bases: 6. Germline V gene sequence: CDR1 LGHDT, CDR2 YNNKEL (reference sequence). The CDR3 is CASSSTGYHEQYF. The CDR3, as DNA: TGTGCCAGCAGCTCGACAGGGTACCACGAGCAGTACTTC.

This clonotype showed up many times. This chain links TRBV5-1 with TRBJ1-1, with a possible D match to TRBD1 (5 bases). CDR1 SGHRS and CDR2 YFSETQ come from the germline V gene. This CDR3 contains 15 residues. The ends were cut back, 0 bases at V and 0 bases at J, with 9 bases in the middle. CDR3 sequence reads: CASSLVGAVNTEAFF. The CDR3 DNA sequence: TGCGCCAGCAGCTTGGTTGGGGCCGTGAACACTGAAGCTTTCTTT.

V and J are TRBV5-1 and TRBJ2-1; D unresolved. V was shortened by 0 bases and J by 6 bases, with 13 bases between the two germline ends. CDR1 is SGHRS, CDR2 YFSETQ, per germline. The CDR3 has 15 amino acids. The CDR3 DNA is TGCGCCAGCAGCTTGGTGGCATCGCTTGGCAATGAGCAGTTCTTC. Protein: CASSLVASLGNEQFF. Full variable domain (outside the CDR3, taken from reference TRBV5-1 and TRBJ2-1): KAGVTQTPRYLIKTRGQQVTLSCSPISGHRSVSWYQQTPGQGLQFLFEYFSETQRNKGNFPGRFSGRQFSNSRSEMNVSTLELGDSALYLCASSLVASLGNEQFFGPGTRLTVL.

In its sample, this clonotype was seen a few times. The J gene is TRBJ2-5, the V gene TRBV12-3 or TRBV12-4; D is ambiguous. This CDR3 has 13 residues. The V and J ends lost 2 bases and 2 bases respectively, with 6 bases between them. As DNA, the CDR3 is TGTGCCAGCAGTTTACCCGATCAAGAGACCCAGTACTTC. It is translated as CASSLPDQETQYF.

In this sample, this clonotype turned up many times. The chain recombines TRBV7-2 with TRBJ2-7, with TRBD2 identical over 15 bases. Trimming at V came to 5 bases and at J to 4 bases, leaving 6 bases not matched to a gene. CDR1 and CDR2 from the germline V gene are SGHTA and FQGNSA. The CDR3 loop spans 16 amino acids. CDR3 bases: TGTGCCAGCAGCGTCGGACTAGCGGGAGGGCGATACGAGCAGTACTTC. Protein: CASSVGLAGGRYEQYF.

This clonotype was seen repeatedly, ten times or more. V usage is TRBV5-1 and J usage is TRBJ1-2, with D possibly TRBD1 on 5 matching bases. With 7 bases removed from V and 8 bases from J, the gap between germline ends came to 21 bases. Germline V CDR1 and CDR2: SGHRS, YFSETQ. CDR3 size: 14 residues. This CDR3 reads CASRATDLEVGYTF. The CDR3 DNA reads TGCGCCAGCCGTGCGACAGACCTGGAGGTCGGCTACACCTTC. The full variable domain, with the rest looked up from reference TRBV5-1 and TRBJ1-2, is KAGVTQTPRYLIKTRGQQVTLSCSPISGHRSVSWYQQTPGQGLQFLFEYFSETQRNKGNFPGRFSGRQFSNSRSEMNVSTLELGDSALYLCASRATDLEVGYTFGSGTRLTVV.

This clonotype has at least ten counts. The chain joins TRBV5-6 to TRBJ2-2, with TRBD1 matching over 7 bases. This CDR3 contains 14 residues. Germline CDR1 reads SGHDT; CDR2 reads YYEEEE. V gave up 2 bases and J gave up 4 bases; unmatched junction bases: 2. This chain's CDR3 is CASSFGTATGELFF. In DNA, the CDR3 is TGTGCCAGCAGCTTCGGGACAGCCACCGGGGAGCTGTTTTTT.

This clonotype has ten or more counts. V is TRBV7-8 and J is TRBJ2-5; D is unresolved. V lost 1 base and J 1 base, leaving 10 bases between the germline ends. This CDR3 region has 15 residues. Per germline, CDR1 SGHVS and CDR2 FQNEAQ. CDR3 amino acids: CASSLVRMGQETQYF. In DNA form, the CDR3 reads TGTGCCAGCAGCTTAGTCCGGATGGGCCAAGAGACCCAGTACTTC.

This clonotype has ten or more counts. This chain joins TRBV20-1 and TRBJ2-7; the match to TRBD1 covers 7 bases. V lost 6 bases to trimming and J lost 0 bases; unmatched junction nucleotides: 11. CDR1 DFQATT and CDR2 SNEGSKA come from the germline V gene (reference sequence). This CDR3 has 15 residues. The CDR3 reads CSANPGQVDSYEQYF. Written as DNA, the CDR3 is TGCAGTGCAAACCCCGGACAGGTTGACTCCTACGAGCAGTACTTC.

This clonotype was seen repeatedly, ten times or more. The chain combines TRBV5-1 with TRBJ2-3; 11 positions match TRBD1. Per the germline V gene, CDR1 is SGHRS and CDR2 is YFSETQ. The CDR3 has 17 amino acids. The V gene end was trimmed by 0 bases and the J gene end by 5 bases; junction bases not matched to a gene: 8. The chain's CDR3 is CASSLGLRDRGRDTQYF. The CDR3 bases are TGCGCCAGCAGCTTGGGGCTTCGGGACAGGGGGAGAGATACGCAGTATTTT.

This clonotype showed up many times. The chain carries TRBV5-1 and TRBJ1-1; no definite D call. V lost 0 bases, J lost 1 base, and 10 bases lay in between. This CDR3 spans 15 amino acids. Germline CDR1 is SGHRS and CDR2 is YFSETQ. The CDR3 protein is CASSLVVVGNTEAFF. The CDR3 DNA reads as TGCGCCAGCAGCTTGGTTGTGGTGGGGAACACTGAAGCTTTCTTT.

This clonotype was counted many times. The chain couples TRBV6-1 to TRBJ1-1, with 7 positions matching TRBD1. V lost 6 bases and J lost 4; bases outside the gene matches: 5. Germline V gene lookup returns CDR1 MNHNS and CDR2 SASEGT. The CDR3 sequence is 13 residues long. In DNA form, the CDR3 reads TGTGCCAGCAGCGACAGGGTTCCCACTGAAGCTTTCTTT. Amino acids: CASSDRVPTEAFF.

This clonotype was recorded many times. The genes are TRBV20-1 and TRBJ2-5; maybe TRBD2 (6 bases). Germline V gene sequence: CDR1 DFQATT, CDR2 SNEGSKA (reference sequence). CDR3 length: 12 residues. Trimming left V 4 bases short and J 3 bases short, with 9 bases between. The CDR3 is CSAKEGKETQYF. CDR3 coding DNA: TGCAGTGCTAAGGAGGGAAAAGAGACCCAGTACTTC.

This clonotype was seen at least ten times. The rearrangement links TRBV7-2 to TRBJ1-3, with D possibly being TRBD1 (5 bases). CDR3 size: 15 residues. The germline V and J ends were trimmed by 7 bases and 3 bases, with 16 bases remaining between them. Looked up from germline, CDR1 is SGHTA and CDR2 is FQGNSA. Written as DNA, the CDR3 is TGTGCCAGCACCCTGGCCGGGGGGAGTGGAAACACCATATATTTT. It yields the protein CASTLAGGSGNTIYF.

This clonotype has a count of ten or more. One end of the junction is discordant with germline, which a read error may explain. The chain uses TRBV3-1 and TRBJ2-6; D ambiguous. The CDR3 runs to 14 residues. Germline V lookup: CDR1 LGHDT, CDR2 YNNKEL (reference sequence). This CDR3 reads CVSSHRTGANVLTF. CDR3 DNA: TGTGTCAGCAGCCACCGAACTGGGGCCAACGTCCTGACTTTC.

This clonotype was recorded many times. The chain links TRBV29-1 to TRBJ1-4; the match to TRBD1 covers 11 bases. V lost 4 bases and J lost 0; bases outside the gene matches: 10. The germline gives CDR1 SQVTM, CDR2 ANQGSEA. The length of the CDR3 is 18 residues. The CDR3 DNA sequence: TGCAGCGTTGCTCCGGGACAGGGGGAAGCGGCAACTAATGAAAAACTGTTTTTT. Protein product: CSVAPGQGEAATNEKLFF. Together with reference TRBV29-1 and TRBJ1-4, the CDR3 gives the full variable domain: SAVISQKPSRDICQRGTSLTIQCQVDSQVTMMFWYRQQPGQSLTLIATANQGSEATYESGFVIDKFPISRPNLTFSTLTVSNMSPEDSSIYLCSVAPGQGEAATNEKLFFGSGTQLSVL.

This clonotype showed up many times. CDR3 loop: CASSQLGLQPPLHF. The CDR3 DNA follows: TGCGCCAGCAGCCAATTAGGGTTGCAACCACCCCTCCACTTT. The chain uses TRBV4-1 and TRBJ1-6; D not resolved. Per the germline V gene, CDR1 is MGHRA and CDR2 is YSYEKL. The germline V and J ends were trimmed by 2 bases and 11 bases, with 13 bases remaining between them. CDR3 length equals 14 residues.

The chain couples TRBV18 to TRBJ2-7, with D possibly matching TRBD2 (5 bases). V dropped 2 bases and J dropped 3 bases, with 11 bases sitting between them. This CDR3 comprises 14 residues. Germline V CDR1 and CDR2: KGHSH, LQKENI. CDR3 coding DNA: TGTGCCAGCTCACCAAGGGAGTATAACTACGAGCAGTACTTC. Translated: CASSPREYNYEQYF.